This passage covers 26 T cell receptor beta chains from one sample sequenced in a study of blood T cell repertoires in COVID-19. The protocol was immunoSEQ multiplex PCR, while the TCRdb copy is restricted to in-frame clones and leaves out a portion. The sample lists about 25,000 clones, roughly 84% seen once, with approximately 7.5% in the top ten. Material for sequencing was peripheral blood. The receptors were sampled from a man aged 45 to 65 with active COVID-19.

The CDR3 sequence: CASSRGSGTRTDTQYF. The CDR3 nucleotides read TGTGCCAGCTCCCGCGGTAGCGGGACTCGCACAGATACGCAGTATTTT. The chain combines TRBV11-3 with TRBJ2-3; 8 bases line up with TRBD2. Losses at the gene ends were 8 bases for V and 1 base for J; bases not matched to a gene: 11. Germline V CDR1 and CDR2: SGHNT, YENEEA. The length of the CDR3 is 16 residues.

This clone is a singleton in its sample. This chain links TRBV29-1 with TRBJ2-1; tentatively, D is TRBD1 (5 bases). The CDR3 runs to 12 residues. Germline lookup yields CDR1 SQVTM and CDR2 ANQGSEA. V was cut by 8 bases and J by 6 bases, with 14 bases left in between. The CDR3 DNA reads as TGCAGCCTTAAGGGGCCGGGCAATGAGCAGTTCTTC. The encoded protein is CSLKGPGNEQFF.

The chain uses TRBV5-6 and TRBJ1-1, with no clear D. Germline V gives CDR1 SGHDT, CDR2 YYEEEE. This CDR3 region has 15 residues. V was shortened by 1 base and J by 2 bases, with 12 bases between the two germline ends. The CDR3 protein is CASSLTPSANTEAFF. The CDR3 DNA reads TGTGCCAGCAGCTTGACACCAAGCGCCAACACTGAAGCTTTCTTT.

The chain carries TRBV7-9 and TRBJ2-7; TRBD1 matches 10 bases. Germline CDR1 reads SEHNR; CDR2 reads FQNEAQ (reference sequence). Losses at the gene ends were 5 bases for V and 2 bases for J; bases not matched to a gene: 6. This CDR3 spans 15 amino acids. In DNA form, the CDR3 reads TGTGCCAGCAGCCGAGAGACAGGGGGCGCCTACGAGCAGTACTTC. It specifies CASSRETGGAYEQYF.

This clone was observed a few times. V and J are TRBV18 and TRBJ1-2; 7 nucleotides agree with TRBD1. The germline V gene has CDR1 KGHSH and CDR2 LQKENI. The CDR3 has 14 amino acids. V shed 4 bases, J shed 0 bases, and the junction held 2 bases outside the gene matches. The CDR3 sequence is CASSQGASNYGYTF. The CDR3 nucleotides are TGTGCCAGCTCACAGGGGGCCTCTAACTATGGCTACACCTTC.

V and J are TRBV18 and TRBJ1-5; 9 bases line up with TRBD1. This CDR3 contains 15 residues. V lost 4 bases and J lost 10; bases outside the gene matches: 11. CDR1 is KGHSH and CDR2 is LQKENI in the germline V gene. The CDR3 nucleotides read TGTGCCAGCTCACGGGGACAGGGACAGGTTGAACCCCAGCATTTT. Translation: CASSRGQGQVEPQHF.

CDR3 protein: CASSLWGDQPQHF. The CDR3 bases are TGTGCCAGCAGTCTCTGGGGGGATCAGCCCCAGCATTTT. This sequence joins TRBV27 and TRBJ1-5; D is possibly TRBD1 (5 bases). This CDR3 comprises 13 residues. Trimming took 5 bases from V and 5 from J, leaving 10 bases between them. CDR1 and CDR2 from the germline V gene are MNHEY and SMNVEV (reference sequence).

The CDR3 is CASSESRSDRANTEAFF. The CDR3 nucleotides are TGCGCCAGCAGTGAGTCAAGGTCGGACAGAGCGAACACTGAAGCTTTCTTT. The chain is built from TRBV10-1 and TRBJ1-1; TRBD1 might be the D (6 bases). CDR1 WNHNN and CDR2 SYGVQD come from the germline V gene (reference sequence). The V end was cut by 0 bases, the J end by 1 base, with 15 bases between. The CDR3 contains 17 residues.

The chain recombines TRBV5-1 with TRBJ2-5; the match to TRBD1 covers 7 bases. V lost 0 bases, J lost 8 bases, and 19 bases stayed unmatched. The CDR3 has 18 amino acids. Germline V gene sequence: CDR1 SGHRS, CDR2 YFSETQ. CDR3 bases: TGCGCCAGCAGCTTGGGAACCCGGGACAGCCGTAAGGAAGGTACCCAGTACTTC. Translating it yields CASSLGTRDSRKEGTQYF.

The chain links TRBV2 to TRBJ1-1, with D perhaps TRBD1 (5 bases). The CDR3 sequence is 16 residues long. The ends were cut back, 0 bases at V and 1 base at J, with 12 bases in the middle. The germline gives CDR1 SNHLY, CDR2 FYNNEI. The CDR3 spells CASSEARGTPNTEAFF. CDR3 sequence (DNA): TGTGCCAGCAGTGAAGCGCGGGGGACGCCGAACACTGAAGCTTTCTTT.

This chain links TRBV11-3 with TRBJ1-1; 7 nucleotides agree with TRBD1. CDR1 is SGHNT and CDR2 is YENEEA in the germline V gene. The CDR3 extends over 13 amino acids. V shed 5 bases, J shed 4 bases, and the junction held 4 bases outside the gene matches. CDR3 amino acids: CASSKQGSTEAFF. CDR3 DNA sequence: TGTGCCAGCAGCAAACAGGGGAGCACTGAAGCTTTCTTT.

The chain uses TRBV5-1 and TRBJ1-1, with a weak D call TRBD1 (5 bases). The V end lost 4 bases, the J end lost 3 bases, and 10 bases lay between the germline ends. The CDR3 has 13 residues. The germline gives CDR1 SGHRS, CDR2 YFSETQ. CDR3 coding DNA: TGCGCCAGCAGCACATTGACAGACACTGAAGCTTTCTTT. It translates to CASSTLTDTEAFF.

This chain uses TRBV24-1 with TRBJ2-2; 10 positions agree with TRBD1. CDR1 KGHDR and CDR2 SFDVKD come from the germline V gene. This CDR3 is built from 14 residues. V lost 8 bases to trimming and J lost 3 bases; unmatched junction nucleotides: 2. CDR3 nucleotide sequence: TGTGCCACCATGGGACAGGGGTACACCGGGGAGCTGTTTTTT. It codes for CATMGQGYTGELFF.

The chain couples TRBV25-1 to TRBJ2-7; 9 bases agree with TRBD2. The germline gives CDR1 MGHDK, CDR2 SYGVNS. The CDR3 is 14 amino acids. V lost 4 bases, J lost 4 bases, and 5 bases stayed unmatched. The CDR3 DNA reads TGTGCCAGCAGTGGTAGCGGGGGACCGTACGAGCAGTACTTC. Encoded protein: CASSGSGGPYEQYF.

The chain is built from TRBV6-1 and TRBJ2-5; TRBD2 matches at 11 bases. CDR3 length: 16 amino acids. The trim removed 0 bases at V and 4 bases at J, leaving 4 bases unmatched. Germline CDR1 is MNHNS and CDR2 is SASEGT. The CDR3 protein is CASSEAGLAVRETQYF. The CDR3 DNA reads as TGTGCCAGCAGTGAAGCGGGACTAGCGGTACGAGAGACCCAGTACTTC.

This sequence joins TRBV10-3 and TRBJ1-1, with TRBD1 as a possible D gene (6 bases). The V gene lost 8 bases and the J gene lost 0 bases, with 16 bases spanning the gap. Germline V gives CDR1 ENHRY, CDR2 SYGVKD. The CDR3 is 15 residues long. The CDR3 DNA reads as TGTGCCATCGGGGCTCAGGGGTGGATGAACACTGAAGCTTTCTTT. Translation: CAIGAQGWMNTEAFF.

The chain has TRBV23-1 and TRBJ1-6; 11 bases match TRBD1. TRBV23-1 is assigned to the ORF class and has an uncertain function. This CDR3 comprises 15 residues. V gave up 1 base and J gave up 7 bases; unmatched junction bases: 0. The CDR3, as DNA: TGCGCCAGCAGTCAATGGGACAGGGGGAATTCACCCCTCCACTTT. This gives the protein CASSQWDRGNSPLHF.

The chain employs TRBV4-2 and TRBJ2-7; D unclear. The CDR3 covers 15 residues. Trimming cost V 3 bases and J 4 bases, with 16 bases left between them. Germline V CDR1 and CDR2: LGHNA, YNFKEQ. The chain's CDR3 is CASSHNERAPYEQYF. In DNA form, the CDR3 reads TGTGCCAGCAGCCATAATGAGCGTGCCCCTTACGAGCAGTACTTC.

The chain employs TRBV9 and TRBJ2-1; 13 nucleotides match TRBD2. The V gene's germline CDR1 is SGDLS and CDR2 YYNGEE. J was trimmed by 9 bases and V by 1 base; bases with no gene match: 4. The CDR3 is made up of 15 amino acids. CDR3 in DNA: TGTGCCAGCAGCGTAACTAGCGGGGGGGCCGCTGAGCAGTTCTTC. The encoded protein is CASSVTSGGAAEQFF. Full variable domain (remainder filled in from reference TRBV9 and TRBJ2-1): DSGVTQTPKHLITATGQRVTLRCSPRSGDLSVYWYQQSLDQGLQFLIQYYNGEERAKGNILERFSAQQFPDLHSELNLSSLELGDSALYFCASSVTSGGAAEQFFGPGTRLTVL.

This chain links TRBV7-6 with TRBJ1-1; D gene unclear. CDR3 size: 14 residues. V lost 5 bases and J lost 4, with 14 bases in between. Germline V gene lookup returns CDR1 SGHVS and CDR2 FNYEAQ. The DNA for the CDR3 is TGTGCCAGCAGCAGCGAGGGAGGAGTCACTGAAGCTTTCTTT. It is translated as CASSSEGGVTEAFF.

The V call is TRBV18, the J call TRBJ2-6; possible D gene TRBD1, 5 bases. Looked up from germline, CDR1 is KGHSH and CDR2 is LQKENI. Between the trimmed V and J ends, which lost 6 bases and 0 bases, there was a span of 15 bases. The CDR3 spans 17 residues. The CDR3 DNA reads as TGTGCCAGCTCCCGGGCAGGGATTCACTCTGGGGCCAACGTCCTGACTTTC. Encoded protein: CASSRAGIHSGANVLTF. Supplemented by reference TRBV18 and TRBJ2-6, the full variable domain reads NAGVMQNPRHLVRRRGQEARLRCSPMKGHSHVYWYRQLPEEGLKFMVYLQKENIIDESGMPKERFSAEFPKEGPSILRIQQVVRGDSAAYFCASSRAGIHSGANVLTFGAGSRLTVL.

The rearrangement links TRBV13 to TRBJ1-4, with D tentatively TRBD1 (5 bases). In germline, CDR1 is PRHDT, CDR2 FYEKMQ (reference sequence). The V gene lost 1 base and the J gene lost 2 bases, with 14 bases spanning the gap. CDR3 length: 17 amino acids. The CDR3 DNA follows: TGTGCCAGCAGCTTAGTGGACACCGACGGGACTAATGAAAAACTGTTTTTT. Amino acids: CASSLVDTDGTNEKLFF.

The rearrangement uses TRBV5-6 and TRBJ1-2, with D uncertain. This CDR3 region has 13 residues. V lost 1 base and J 5 bases, leaving 9 bases between the germline ends. Germline assignment: CDR1 SGHDT and CDR2 YYEEEE. The CDR3 coding sequence is TGTGCCAGCAGCTTGAGACTTTCGTATGGCTACACCTTC. This encodes CASSLRLSYGYTF.

J is TRBJ1-1 and V is TRBV19; no clear D. From germline, CDR1 is LNHDA and CDR2 SQIVND (reference sequence). This CDR3 has 11 amino acids. The V and J ends lost 7 bases and 11 bases respectively, with 14 bases between them. This CDR3 reads CASMRAQWAFF. For the CDR3, the DNA is TGTGCCAGTATGAGAGCGCAGTGGGCTTTCTTT.

The CDR3 nucleotides read TGTGCCAGCAGCCAGAGGCAGGGAAACACCGGGGAGCTGTTTTTT. Translating gives CASSQRQGNTGELFF. The J gene is TRBJ2-2, the V gene TRBV6-5; the D gene is possibly TRBD1 (5 bases). CDR3 length: 15 amino acids. The germline gives CDR1 MNHEY, CDR2 SVGAGI. V dropped 6 bases and J dropped 2 bases, with 13 bases sitting between them.

By proportion, this clone is medium-sized. The V and J genes are TRBV13 and TRBJ2-5; unclear D gene. Trimming removed 5 bases at V and 5 bases at J, with 6 bases between. CDR1 is PRHDT and CDR2 is FYEKMQ in the germline V gene (reference sequence). The CDR3 has 11 amino acids. This CDR3 reads CASSIGETQYF. The DNA of the CDR3 is TGTGCCAGCAGCATCGGTGAGACCCAGTACTTC.